A single sample gave rise to the 8 T cell receptor beta chains below, sequenced in a study of T cells in Graves' hyperthyroidism and ophthalmopathy. Amplified TCR beta CDR3 regions derived from RNA transcripts. The HTBI primer set drove a first-round RT-PCR of the TCR CDR3. MiXCR, applied by TCRdb to the multiplex PCR reads, yields one record per CDR3 protein. The table includes approximately 690,000 distinct CDR3 sequences, 14% detected once. Sequenced input: blood. Receptors originate from a woman aged 45 to 65 with Graves' ophthalmopathy.

The chain recombines TRBV6-1 with TRBJ2-2, with 8 positions matching TRBD1. The CDR3 sequence is 16 residues long. The germline CDR1 and CDR2 sequences are MNHNS and SASEGT. The ends lost 6 bases at V and 1 base at J; junction bases unmatched: 7. CDR3 region: CASRPPGTGNTGELFF. The CDR3 DNA follows: TGTGCCAGCAGACCCCCCGGGACAGGGAACACCGGGGAGCTGTTTTTT.

The chain links TRBV5-1 to TRBJ1-2; 12 bases agree with TRBD1. Germline CDR1 is SGHRS and CDR2 is YFSETQ. The V segment lost 4 bases and the J segment 4 bases; nucleotides outside the gene matches: 5. The CDR3 loop spans 15 amino acids. The CDR3 loop reads CASSQGTGGPYGYTF. In nucleotides, the CDR3 is TGCGCCAGCAGCCAAGGGACAGGGGGCCCCTATGGCTACACCTTC.

The CDR3 DNA follows: TGTGCCAGCAGCGACGGGACAGGGAATCAGCCCCAGCATTTT. This codes for CASSDGTGNQPQHF. This chain joins TRBV12-3 or TRBV12-4 and TRBJ1-5; 9 nucleotides align to TRBD1. V shed 6 bases, J shed 4 bases, and the junction held 4 bases outside the gene matches. This CDR3 region has 14 residues.

The sample holds many counts of this clonotype. The gene calls are TRBV7-2 and TRBJ2-5; D possibly corresponds to TRBD1 (6 bases). Trimming took off 5 bases at V and 5 bases at J, with 15 bases between the two ends. The length of the CDR3 is 14 residues. Germline lookup yields CDR1 SGHTA and CDR2 FQGNSA. The DNA for the CDR3 is TGTGCCAGCAGCGTCCCCAGGGGTTTGGAGACCCAGTACTTC. This translates into CASSVPRGLETQYF.

At least ten counts were recorded for this clonotype. The junction departs from the called germline gene at one end, perhaps through a read error. This chain links TRBV11-3 with TRBJ1-1, with a weak D call TRBD1 (5 bases). The length of the CDR3 is 13 residues. Germline lookup yields CDR1 SGHNT and CDR2 YENEEA. The CDR3 nucleotides read TGTGCCAGCAGTTTAGGGGCAGGAATAGAAGCTTTCTTT. Encoded protein: CASSLGAGIEAFF. Full variable domain (outside the CDR3, taken from reference TRBV11-3 and TRBJ1-1): EAGVVQSPRYKIIEKKQPVAFWCNPISGHNTLYWYLQNLGQGPELLIRYENEEAVDDSQLPKDRFSAERLKGVDSTLKIQPAELGDSAVYLCASSLGAGIEAFFGQGTRLTVV.

The chain combines TRBV4-2 with TRBJ1-5; TRBD1 agrees at 7 bases. The J segment lost 5 bases and the V segment lost 1 base, leaving 14 bases of the junction unmatched. In germline, CDR1 is LGHNA, CDR2 YNFKEQ. CDR3 length: 18 amino acids. The DNA for the CDR3 is TGTGCCAGCAGCCAAGCGGCAGGGGGACTTGGTTGGGATCAGCCCCAGCATTTT. This codes for CASSQAAGGLGWDQPQHF.

This clonotype came up many times. The chain recombines TRBV30 with TRBJ1-5, with TRBD1 matching 7 bases. Losses at the gene ends were 2 bases for V and 1 base for J; bases not matched to a gene: 5. CDR1 GTSNPN and CDR2 SVGIG come from the germline V gene (reference sequence). This CDR3 has 15 amino acids. CDR3 bases: TGTGCCTGGAGTAGTATGGGACAGAGCAATCAGCCCCAGCATTTT. Residues: CAWSSMGQSNQPQHF.

In this sample, this clonotype turned up a few times. This chain uses TRBV20-1 with TRBJ2-3; no clear D gene. Germline-derived CDR1 and CDR2 are DFQATT and SNEGSKA (reference sequence). The CDR3 extends over 13 amino acids. Trimming removed 3 bases from V and 6 bases from J, with 13 bases in between. The CDR3 here is CSASPALGDTQYF. In DNA form, the CDR3 reads TGCAGTGCTAGCCCGGCTCTCGGGGATACGCAGTATTTT.